A selection of T cell receptor beta chains follows, all from one sample in a study of cytomegalovirus exposure and HLA in healthy donors. Here immunoSEQ multiplex PCR was the method, and the copy in TCRdb shows in-frame clones only, minus some. The sample lists under 200,000 clones; roughly 70% were seen once. Specimen: PBMCs. Receptors were obtained from a woman in her fifties or sixties in good health and CMV-seropositive. Both conserved end residues are part of each CDR3. The D gene is left open where the match is weak. Clone size is stated in some rows and not others, as once, few, many or a class when expanded.

V gene	D gene	clone size	J gene	CDR3 protein	CDR3 DNA
TRBV9	-	-	TRBJ2-7	CASSAGGTVAGEQYF	TGTGCCAGCAGCGCCGGAGGGACTGTGGCGGGGGAGCAGTACTTC
TRBV5-1	TRBD2	-	TRBJ2-2	CASSWSGGDTGELFF	TGCGCCAGCAGCTGGAGCGGGGGGGACACCGGGGAGCTGTTTTTT
TRBV29-1	-	-	TRBJ1-2	CSVEAVHGYTF	TGCAGCGTTGAAGCGGTTCATGGCTACACCTTC
TRBV7-2	TRBD2	few	TRBJ2-7	CASSSLGLAGGYEQYF	TGTGCCAGCAGCTCTCTGGGACTAGCGGGGGGGTACGAGCAGTACTTC
TRBV9	TRBD1	-	TRBJ2-2	CASSVAPTGGLELFF	TGTGCCAGCAGCGTAGCTCCGACAGGGGGATTGGAGCTGTTTTTT
TRBV14	TRBD2	-	TRBJ2-3	CASSLFGTSGGTDTQYF	TGTGCCAGCAGCCTGTTTGGGACTAGCGGTGGCACAGATACGCAGTATTTT
TRBV7-9	TRBD1	-	TRBJ1-2	CASSLNGDRDGYTF	TGTGCCAGCAGCTTAAACGGGGACAGGGATGGCTACACCTTC
TRBV6-6	TRBD1	few	TRBJ2-3	CATGQGRRDTQYF	TGTGCCACCGGACAGGGACGGAGAGATACGCAGTATTTT
TRBV9	-	-	TRBJ2-7	CASSVDPTGGYEQYF	TGTGCCAGCAGCGTAGACCCCACGGGTGGGTACGAGCAGTACTTC
TRBV7-2	-	-	TRBJ2-7	CASSASSYEQYF	TGTGCCAGCAGCGCCAGCTCCTACGAGCAGTACTTC
TRBV5-6	TRBD2	-	TRBJ2-1	CASSLSAGAYNEQFF	TGTGCCAGCAGCTTGTCAGCGGGGGCCTACAATGAGCAGTTCTTC
TRBV10-3	TRBD1	few	TRBJ2-3	CAIKNRGTSTDTQYF	TGTGCCATCAAGAACAGGGGGACTAGCACAGATACGCAGTATTTT
TRBV7-9	-	-	TRBJ2-7	CASSLRQSSYEQYF	TGTGCCAGCAGCTTACGACAGAGCTCCTACGAGCAGTACTTC
TRBV10-3	TRBD2	-	TRBJ2-5	CAINRGGPSQETQYF	TGTGCCATCAATCGCGGGGGACCCTCCCAAGAGACCCAGTACTTC